Presented here are 7 T cell receptor beta chains from one specimen sequenced in a study of T cells in Graves' hyperthyroidism and ophthalmopathy. TCR beta CDR3 regions were amplified from RNA. The HTBI primer set drove a first-round RT-PCR of the TCR CDR3. One entry per CDR3 protein, called by TCRdb with MiXCR from the multiplex PCR reads. The data hold around 250,000 distinct CDR3 sequences, with 24% observed a single time. The sample taken for sequencing was blood. These receptors originate from a woman in her thirties or forties with Graves' ophthalmopathy.

This clonotype was counted many times. V is TRBV6-1 and J is TRBJ2-7; 11 bases fit TRBD2. The J segment lost 0 bases and the V segment lost 4 bases, leaving 8 bases of the junction unmatched. The CDR3 loop spans 17 amino acids. Per germline, CDR1 MNHNS and CDR2 SASEGT. The DNA of the CDR3 is TGTGCCAGCAGTGGAAGTAGCGGGAGGGGCGCCTCCTACGAGCAGTACTTC. Protein product: CASSGSSGRGASYEQYF.

This clonotype was observed at least ten times. This chain joins TRBV6-5 and TRBJ2-5; 7 nucleotides line up with TRBD2. Germline CDR1 and CDR2: MNHEY and SVGAGI. The CDR3 is made up of 15 amino acids. With V trimmed by 2 bases and J by 0 bases, 3 bases remained unmatched. CDR3 loop: CASSYGGGNQETQYF. The CDR3 DNA reads TGTGCCAGCAGTTACGGGGGGGGAAACCAAGAGACCCAGTACTTC.

This clonotype was counted ten times or more. This rearrangement joins TRBV7-6 to TRBJ1-1; weak D call: TRBD1 (6 bases). This CDR3 comprises 14 residues. Germline-derived CDR1 and CDR2 are SGHVS and FNYEAQ. V was cut by 0 bases and J by 5 bases, with 10 bases left in between. The CDR3 region is CASSLAPGETEAFF. Here the CDR3 DNA reads TGTGCCAGCAGCTTAGCGCCAGGGGAAACTGAAGCTTTCTTT.

V is TRBV2 and J is TRBJ2-3, with 8 bases that match TRBD2. The CDR3 extends over 15 amino acids. The J segment lost 2 bases and the V segment lost 1 base, leaving 2 bases of the junction unmatched. The germline gives CDR1 SNHLY, CDR2 FYNNEI. CDR3 DNA: TGTGCCAGCAGTGAAGGAGCGGGAGACACAGATACGCAGTATTTT. Its protein product is CASSEGAGDTDTQYF. Complete variable domain (other parts from reference TRBV2 and TRBJ2-3): EPEVTQTPSHQVTQMGQEVILRCVPISNHLYFYWYRQILGQKVEFLVSFYNNEISEKSEIFDDQFSVERPDGSNFTLKIRSTKLEDSAMYFCASSEGAGDTDTQYFGPGTRLTVL.

Turning to this clonotype: This could be a read error, since a much larger clone is one nucleotide away. The V call is TRBV6-5, the J call TRBJ1-2, with a tentative D call TRBD1 (5 bases). The CDR3 loop spans 15 amino acids. The germline V gene encodes CDR1 MNHEY and CDR2 SVGAGI. The CDR3 DNA is TGTGTCAGCAGTTACTCTGCAGGGACCCACTATGGCTACACCTTC. Amino acids: CVSSYSAGTHYGYTF.

This clonotype has ten or more counts. The genes are TRBV7-9 and TRBJ2-5; TRBD2 agrees at 7 bases. V was clipped by 6 bases and J by 3 bases; unmatched bases: 7. Germline CDR1 and CDR2: SEHNR and FQNEAQ (reference sequence). The CDR3 consists of 14 residues. CDR3 protein: CASSSSGFKETQYF. CDR3 DNA: TGTGCCAGCAGTTCTAGCGGATTCAAAGAGACCCAGTACTTC.

This clonotype was counted at least ten times. This chain uses TRBV11-1 with TRBJ2-2; D is possibly TRBD1 or TRBD2 (6 bases each). CDR1 is SGHAT and CDR2 is FQDESV in the germline V gene (reference sequence). V lost 5 bases to trimming and J lost 5 bases, with 21 bases between them. CDR3 size: 17 residues. The CDR3 protein is CASSRSWGAVRTGELFF. The DNA for the CDR3 is TGTGCCAGCAGCCGATCCTGGGGGGCTGTGCGTACCGGGGAGCTGTTTTTT.